These T cell receptor beta chains were read from a single sample in a study of response to subunit inactivated influenza vaccine. TCRdb recomputed calls from the RT-PCR reads with MiXCR, one row per CDR3 protein. The sample holds roughly 290,000 distinct CDR3 sequences, roughly a fifth seen once. Specimen: PBMCs from blood, collected about 20 months after vaccination. These receptors came from a man aged 50 to 69 who received an inactivated influenza vaccine. The CDR3 runs from the conserved cysteine through the conserved F or W. A D gene is named only where the DNA matches it firmly. Clone size is not always given. Where it is, it says once, few, many or a class for expanded clones.

J gene	V gene	D gene	clone size	CDR3 DNA	CDR3 protein
TRBJ1-6	TRBV12-3/TRBV12-4	TRBD1	many	TGTGCCAGCAGCCGACAGGGATATTTCCTACACTTT	CASSRQGYFLHF
TRBJ2-3	TRBV6-6	-	few	TGTGCCAGCAGGCACGATACGCAGTATTTT	CASRHDTQYF
TRBJ1-1	TRBV5-1	-	few	TGCGCCAGCAGCCCAGCAATCGGCACTGAAGCTTTCTTT	CASSPAIGTEAFF
TRBJ2-3	TRBV11-2	-	-	TGTGCCAGCAGCTTAGATCAGATAAATACGCAGTATTTT	CASSLDQINTQYF
TRBJ2-2	TRBV15	-	-	TGTGCCACCACACTTTCAGGGAACACCGGGGAGCTGTTTTTT	CATTLSGNTGELFF
TRBJ1-5	TRBV6-2/TRBV6-3	-	few	TGTGCCAGCAGTTACAGCGCAGGGAGCCGTCAGCCCCAGCATTTT	CASSYSAGSRQPQHF
TRBJ1-5	TRBV18	-	many	TGTGCCAGCTCACCATTCGGACCGTATAGCAATCAGCCCCAGCATTTT	CASSPFGPYSNQPQHF
TRBJ1-5	TRBV12-3/TRBV12-4	-	-	TGTGCCAGCAGTTTCGCAGGGGCTCAGCCCCAGCATTTT	CASSFAGAQPQHF
TRBJ1-1	TRBV5-6	-	few	TGTGCCAGCAGCTTCGCAAGCCAGAACACTGAAGCTTTCTTT	CASSFASQNTEAFF
TRBJ1-6	TRBV28	TRBD1	few	TGTGCCAGTCACCGGGACAGGGATTCACCCCTCCACTTT	CASHRDRDSPLHF
TRBJ1-5	TRBV12-3/TRBV12-4	-	-	TGTGCCGGCAATTTCGCAAAGGGGGATTCCCAGCATTTT	CAGNFAKGDSQHF
TRBJ1-6	TRBV20-1	-	few	TGCAGTGTTCCGCTGGCCAGGGGTAATTCACCCCTCCACTTT	CSVPLARGNSPLHF
TRBJ1-2	TRBV6-1	TRBD1	many	TGTGCCAGCAGCCAACAGGGGGCTGGCTATGGCTACACCTTC	CASSQQGAGYGYTF
TRBJ2-7	TRBV12-3/TRBV12-4	-	-	TGTGCCAGCAGCCCGGGCAGGGGGGCCAGCGAGCAGTACTTC	CASSPGRGASEQYF
TRBJ2-3	TRBV5-1	-	-	TGCGCCAGCAGCCGCCGGGACAGCACAGATACGCAGTATTTT	CASSRRDSTDTQYF
TRBJ2-5	TRBV18	-	-	TGTGCCAGCTCATCAGACGGCATCCAAGAGACCCAGTACTTC	CASSSDGIQETQYF
TRBJ1-2	TRBV29-1	-	many	TGCAGCGTTGAGGGAAGGGGCCCATCCGGAAGCTATGGCTACACCTTC	CSVEGRGPSGSYGYTF
TRBJ1-1	TRBV19	-	-	TGTGCCAGTTACGGACTAGTTGAAGCTTTCTTT	CASYGLVEAFF
TRBJ2-4	TRBV6-1	TRBD1	-	TGTGCCAGCTGGGACAGGGGCGACAAAAACATTCAGTACTTC	CASWDRGDKNIQYF
TRBJ2-4	TRBV2	-	few	TGTGCCAGCAGTGATGCCGGAACACTAGCCAAAAACATTCAGTACTTC	CASSDAGTLAKNIQYF